This T cell receptor (beta chain) was found in a study of T-cell reconstitution after alpha-beta-depleted transplantation in children. For TCRbeta, the library was prepared with unique molecular identifiers. Via MiXCR, TCRdb re-called the PCR reads, giving one row per CDR3 protein. Counted here are a few hundred thousand distinct CDR3 sequences, over 9% occurring once; the ten biggest clones make up under 3%. The germline gives CDR1 SGHTA, CDR2 FQGNSA. The CDR3 spans 17 residues. V was clipped by 1 base and J by 3 bases, with 15 bases between them. The chain couples TRBV7-2 to TRBJ2-2; D unclear. The input for sequencing was PBMCs from the stem cell graft donor, taken from the stem cell graft. The TCR sequence derives from a human donor who donated a stem cell graft to a child with acute lymphoblastic leukemia. In DNA form, the CDR3 reads TGTGCCAGCAGCTTAGTTCAGGATATAGGCGACACCGGGGAGCTGTTTTTT. This codes for CASSLVQDIGDTGELFF.